Here is one T cell receptor beta chain with its context. This clonotype occurred many times. Its antigen is not yet known. The input lacks base qualities; no much larger clone sits a single base away. CDR1 and CDR2 (MDHEN, SYDVKM) derive from the germline V gene. The CDR3 sequence holds 15 residues, the cysteine and phenylalanine included. Only the CDR3 region is kept as DNA, spanning 45 bases read in frame from base 1. Trimming at the junction amounts to 5 bases on V and 7 bases on J, and the germline ends lie 18 bases apart. This specimen belongs to a study of regulatory T cells in long-lasting Graves disease listed by TCRdb under 2021. For context, the study as a whole: Persistent Graves' disease was defined as persistently positive TSH receptor autoantibodies together with antithyroid drug treatment for over 5 years. Persistent Graves' disease patients were compared with newly diagnosed Graves' disease patients by peripheral blood TCR sequencing and RNA sequencing. The study was conducted in China and was registered as a clinical trial. A total of around 35 samples underwent TCR sequencing: around 13 from persistent and some 20 from newly diagnosed Graves' disease patients. Persistent Graves' disease patients in the clinical cohort had taken antithyroid drugs for approximately 10 years on average.

The research as a whole found: TRBV28, TRBJ1-2 and TRBJ2-5 were preferentially used in persistent disease, while TRBV20-1 and TRBJ2-1 were favored in newly diagnosed disease. More public clonotypes were shared among persistent patients (around 3,000) than among newly diagnosed patients (roughly 1,000). Only peripheral blood was studied, because thyroid tissue, the primary lesion, was inaccessible. Sequencing and analysis were restricted to the TCR beta chain. The authors acknowledged the small sample size as a limitation that may reduce accuracy. Compared with newly diagnosed patients, patients with persistent Graves' disease had lower TCR Shannon entropy and fewer highly expanded clones, which suggests clonal expansion.

Explained via the paper, the time point label denotes: persistent/refractory GD, antithyroid drugs over 5 years with positive TRAb. For both TCR sequencing and RNA sequencing, RNA was extracted from PBMCs using TRIzol. Graves' disease was diagnosed according to American Thyroid Association guidelines. Patients for the study were recruited at an endocrinology department in Xi'an, China. Each patient gave approximately 10 milliliters of peripheral blood, collected in an EDTA anticoagulant tube. PBMCs were isolated by Ficoll Paque Plus density gradient separation without further T cell sorting. An Agilent 2100 Bioanalyzer and agarose gel were used to check RNA quality, while a NanoDrop 2000 measured RNA concentration. Library creation used multiplex PCR. Instrument on record: Illumina HiSeq 4000. iRepertoire HTBI primers and Arm-PCR amplification of CDR3 regions were used to construct TCR beta libraries. Before sequencing, the PCR products went through gel purification. For the original study's pipeline: Gene usage analysis of CDR3 amino acid clonotypes used the approximately 62 TRBV and some 15 TRBJ segments found across samples. COPE and FqMerger were used to merge filtered high-quality paired reads into contigs. BLAST was used to align contigs to IMGT TRBV, TRBD and TRBJ reference genes, and CDR3 was defined according to IMGT. Clonotypes above 0.1% frequency were classified as highly expanded clones. Shannon entropy served as the measure of repertoire diversity, while the Gini coefficient captured V-J evenness. A clonotype was considered public if more than one individual shared it. TCRdb applied fastp at Q25 and MiXCR to the public reads, then kept only in-frame beta chains. Each CDR3 protein gets just one entry, which takes the most common genes and DNA from the rows behind it. The V and J calls and clone size come from TCRdb's table, not from the authors' own analysis. This sample gives roughly 450,000 distinct CDR3 sequences in total; less than 25% of them show up just once. The biggest ten clones account for about 8.3% of the sample.

The specimen was peripheral blood mononuclear cells (PBMCs), collected when the disease was refractory, from a patient treated with antithyroid drugs. The clonotype comes from a female donor with Graves disease. Recombination linked TRBV28 to TRBJ1-5, and possibly TRBD1, on 6 matching bases. For the CDR3, the sequence is CASSPNLPGEQPQHF. The DNA sequence follows: TGTGCCAGCAGTCCAAATTTACCAGGGGAACAGCCCCAGCATTTT.